Below, 7 T cell receptor beta chains from the same sample are listed, as sequenced in a study of metastatic and nonmetastatic thyroid tumors. TCRdb recomputed clones from the PCR reads via MiXCR. This table has around 42,000 clones, roughly an eighth appearing once. All patients reached thyroid surgery having received no treatment beforehand. The sequencing input was blood. The receptors here all came from a male donor with papillary thyroid cancer or a benign thyroid nodule (not recorded which). Some clones in this sample may be carry-over from other donors' samples.

This clone was counted many times. A junction end diverges from the germline sequence, so it may reflect a read error. The chain uses TRBV27 and TRBJ1-2; D is uncertain. Germline values: CDR1 MNHEY, CDR2 SMNVEV (reference sequence). This CDR3 comprises 13 residues. The CDR3 sequence: CASHAGVNSGYTF. DNA of the CDR3: TGTGCCAGCCACGCCGGGGTAAACTCTGGCTACACCTTC.

This clone was seen more than once but under ten times. This sequence joins TRBV6-1 and TRBJ2-5; unclear D gene. Trimming took 8 bases from V and 5 from J, leaving 18 bases between them. Germline loops: CDR1 MNHNS, CDR2 SASEGT. The CDR3 is 14 amino acids. The CDR3 sequence: CASRRAGPVETQYF. CDR3 DNA: TGTGCCAGCCGACGAGCTGGCCCGGTTGAGACCCAGTACTTC.

The chain combines TRBV18 with TRBJ1-5; D gene unclear. The CDR3 spans 13 residues. Germline V gives CDR1 KGHSH, CDR2 LQKENI. V was trimmed by 2 bases and J by 5 bases, leaving 7 bases between them. CDR3 amino acids: CASSPGRYQPQHF. The CDR3 nucleotides read TGTGCCAGCTCACCAGGGCGCTATCAGCCCCAGCATTTT.

Ten or more counts support this clone. This chain connects TRBV2 to TRBJ2-3, with unresolved D. Trimming removed 6 bases at V and 6 bases at J, with 7 bases between. Germline loops: CDR1 SNHLY, CDR2 FYNNEI. CDR3 length equals 11 residues. CDR3 nucleotides: TGTGCCAGCAGGGCCGGCGATACGCAGTATTTT. It specifies CASRAGDTQYF.

This clone appeared many times. A read error may explain this, as a much larger clone is one base away. The chain couples TRBV6-2 or TRBV6-3 to TRBJ2-5; D is perhaps TRBD1 (6 bases). Trimming shortened V by 6 bases and J by 5 bases, and 16 bases separated the two germline ends. The CDR3 is 14 amino acids. Germline CDR1 reads MNHEY; CDR2 reads SVGEGT. CDR3 residues: CASSPGTRGETQYF. As DNA, the CDR3 is TGTGCCAGCAGCCCCGGGACACGCGGGGAGACCCAGTACTTC.

This clone came up many times. The chain joins TRBV2 to TRBJ1-3; D is undetermined. There are 15 residues in the CDR3. Trimming removed 1 base at V and 0 bases at J, with 7 bases between. CDR1 and CDR2 from the germline V gene are SNHLY and FYNNEI. CDR3 region: CASSEGQHSGNTIYF. The CDR3, as DNA: TGTGCCAGCAGTGAAGGGCAGCACTCTGGAAACACCATATATTTT. Full variable domain (rest looked up from reference TRBV2 and TRBJ1-3): EPEVTQTPSHQVTQMGQEVILRCVPISNHLYFYWYRQILGQKVEFLVSFYNNEISEKSEIFDDQFSVERPDGSNFTLKIRSTKLEDSAMYFCASSEGQHSGNTIYFGEGSWLTVV.

This clone appeared many times. The chain recombines TRBV20-1 with TRBJ2-3; 13 bases map to TRBD2. V was pared by 1 base and J by 3 bases, with 1 base of the junction left unmatched. CDR1 DFQATT and CDR2 SNEGSKA come from the germline V gene (reference sequence). This CDR3 contains 15 residues. The CDR3 region is CSARGTSGRTDTQYF. The CDR3 DNA is TGCAGTGCTAGAGGGACTAGCGGGAGAACAGATACGCAGTATTTT.